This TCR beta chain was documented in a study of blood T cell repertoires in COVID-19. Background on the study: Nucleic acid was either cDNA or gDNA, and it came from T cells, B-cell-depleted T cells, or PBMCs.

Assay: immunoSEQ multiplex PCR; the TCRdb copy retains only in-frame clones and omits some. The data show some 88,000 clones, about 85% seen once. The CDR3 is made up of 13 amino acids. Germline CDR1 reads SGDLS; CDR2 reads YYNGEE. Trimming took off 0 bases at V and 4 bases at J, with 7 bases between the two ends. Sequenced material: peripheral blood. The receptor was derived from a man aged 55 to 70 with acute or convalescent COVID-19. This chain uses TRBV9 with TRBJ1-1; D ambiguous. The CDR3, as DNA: TGTGCCAGCAGCGTAGTCAGAGGCACTGAAGCTTTCTTT. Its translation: CASSVVRGTEAFF.